This T cell receptor beta chain was captured in a study of blood T cells in healthy people across ages. Study results and limitations: Higher diversity and more naive CD4+ cells were features of long-lived donors, compared to aged donors.

The V gene's germline CDR1 is SQVTM and CDR2 ANQGSEA. Trimming at V came to 8 bases and at J to 1 base, leaving 6 bases not matched to a gene. This CDR3 region has 14 residues. The sample holds a few counts of this clonotype. Its antigen is undetermined. With a J-beta primer mix and a sample-barcoded 5' primer, a second PCR ran about 7 to 11 cycles. TCRdb reprocessed the 5' RACE reads with MiXCR, giving one entry per CDR3 protein. This sample carries approximately 580,000 distinct CDR3 sequences, about 24% of them seen once, and the ten largest clones take around 10%. These data also featured in a second study, about T cells of mothers and their children. That work adds: Overlap in related mother-child pairs always slightly exceeded unrelated pairs, never significantly.

The gene calls are TRBV29-1 and TRBJ2-3, with 10 nucleotides matching TRBD1. This receptor was identified in a boy aged 5-17 years in good health. Sample: blood. CDR3 protein: CSSGQGGRTDTQYF. The CDR3 DNA is TGCAGCTCTGGACAGGGGGGTCGCACAGATACGCAGTATTTT.